The subject of this entry is one T cell receptor beta chain. The sample comes from a study of blood T cells in healthy people across ages. A second PCR of about 6 to 11 cycles used a sample-barcoded 5' primer and a J-beta primer mix. Every cDNA molecule bore a tag from a template-switch adaptor containing 12 random nucleotides. MiXCR, run by TCRdb on the 5' RACE reads, gives a single entry per CDR3 protein. This sample has approximately 940,000 distinct CDR3 sequences, with roughly 52% found just once. Deletions cut 6 bases from V and 0 bases from J, with 12 bases between. This CDR3 has 14 residues. Per germline, CDR1 SGHRS and CDR2 YFSETQ.

The sequence came from a man aged 25-40 years in good health. J is TRBJ1-1 and V is TRBV5-1; no firm D call. The sequenced sample consisted of blood. The CDR3 loop is CASKEGTMNTEAFF. The DNA of the CDR3 is TGCGCCAGCAAAGAGGGTACGATGAACACTGAAGCTTTCTTT. Combining the CDR3 with reference TRBV5-1 and TRBJ1-1 gives the whole variable domain KAGVTQTPRYLIKTRGQQVTLSCSPISGHRSVSWYQQTPGQGLQFLFEYFSETQRNKGNFPGRFSGRQFSNSRSEMNVSTLELGDSALYLCASKEGTMNTEAFFGQGTRLTVV.